The T cell receptor beta chain described here comes from a study of OX40 agonist ivuxolimab in advanced cancers. Regarding the research as a whole: Ivuxolimab, which targeted the costimulatory receptor OX40 (CD134), was an agonistic, fully human IgG2 monoclonal antibody. Intravenous ivuxolimab was administered to patients every 2 weeks at six dose levels: 0.01, 0.1, 0.3, 1.5, 3 and 10 mg/kg. Of the roughly 54 patients in dose escalation, around 19 had hepatocellular carcinoma, some 15 had melanoma, 9 had renal cell carcinoma and 9 had head and neck cancer. In the dose-escalation cohort, roughly 80% of patients were male, and the mean age was around 60 years, with a range of roughly 20 to 79. Patients were allowed to have had prior anti-PD-1, anti-PD-L1 or anti-CTLA-4 therapy, and 40% of the dose-escalation patients had been treated with checkpoint inhibitors. Partial responses were achieved by three dose-escalation patients, of whom one had hepatocellular carcinoma and two had cutaneous melanoma. Peripheral TCRbeta sequencing was intended to test whether TCR sequence diversity was altered and clonal T-cell expansion was caused by ivuxolimab. The paper describes the monotherapy dose-escalation part (N ≈ 51 patients) of the phase I trial of ivuxolimab. Points the paper makes about the study in general: At doses of 0.1 to 3.0 mg/kg, clonal expansion of both CD4+ and CD8+ blood T cells was observed from baseline to week 6. Low levels of normalized T-cell clonal expansion were also seen in some nonresponding patients. Which antigens the clonally expanded peripheral T cells were specific for was not determined. Partial responders in the 0.1-3.0 mg/kg groups had among the lowest normalized peripheral clonal expansion, especially among CD8+ T cells. On average, CD8+ T cells showed more expanded clones than CD4+ T cells after ivuxolimab.

The trial excluded patients who had a history of autoimmune disease or who were on systemic immunosuppression. Peripheral blood for TCR sequencing was collected from all dose cohorts at baseline, on cycle 4 day 1, and on cycle 7 day 1. The samples were drawn from a first-in-human, open-label, multicenter phase I dose-escalation trial of ivuxolimab. Adults with locally advanced or metastatic melanoma, renal cell, hepatocellular, or head and neck squamous cell carcinoma were enrolled in the trial. Before TCR sequencing, CD4+ T cells and CD8+ T cells from peripheral blood were sorted into separate populations. For sequencing of the TCRbeta CDR3 region, genomic DNA was extracted from the sorted cells. The immunoSEQ Assay was used for sequencing of TCRbeta CDR3 regions. Held by TCRdb, this immuneACCESS table contains in-frame sequences only and omits some clones. Under half of the omission traces to an unresolved V gene where checked; the cause of the rest is unknown. The sample has about 68,000 clones on record, roughly 84% of them singletons. Clones ranked in the top ten supply 1.5% to 2% of the sample.

In the case of this clone: Its antigen is unknown. No qualities accompany the bases; no much larger clone lies one base away.

The material was CD4+ or CD8+ T cells sorted from blood, obtained in a trial of the OX40 agonist ivuxolimab. The sequence came from an adult with an advanced solid tumor such as melanoma, head and neck, liver or kidney cancer.

The CDR3 sequence is CASLVHWDQPQHF. The sequenced DNA: TGTGCCAGCTTAGTACATTGGGATCAGCCCCAGCATTTT. The rearrangement joined TRBV28 to TRBJ1-5, with the D gene not clear enough to name. Taken from the germline V gene, the CDR1 and CDR2 loops are MDHEN and SYDVKM. A distance of 13 bases separates the germline ends of V and J, which lose 8 bases and 5 bases respectively. The CDR3 holds 13 amino acids from the cysteine to the phenylalanine. Only CDR3 DNA remains: 39 bases, in frame from the first base.